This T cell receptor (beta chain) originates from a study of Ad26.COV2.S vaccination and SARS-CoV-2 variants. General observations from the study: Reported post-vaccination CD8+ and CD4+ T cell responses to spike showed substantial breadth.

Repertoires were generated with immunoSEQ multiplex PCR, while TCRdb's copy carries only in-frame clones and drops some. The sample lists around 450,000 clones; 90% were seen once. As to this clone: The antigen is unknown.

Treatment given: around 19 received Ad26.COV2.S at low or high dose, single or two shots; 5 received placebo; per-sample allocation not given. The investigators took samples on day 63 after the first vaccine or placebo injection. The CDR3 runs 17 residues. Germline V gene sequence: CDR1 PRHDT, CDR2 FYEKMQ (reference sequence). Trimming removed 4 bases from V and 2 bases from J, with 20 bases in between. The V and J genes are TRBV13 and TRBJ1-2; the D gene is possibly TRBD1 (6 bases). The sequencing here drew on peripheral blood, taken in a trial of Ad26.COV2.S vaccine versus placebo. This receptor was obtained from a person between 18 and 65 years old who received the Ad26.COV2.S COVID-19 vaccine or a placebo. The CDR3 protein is CASSSPGGGHVNYGYTF. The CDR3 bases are TGTGCCAGCAGCTCACCGGGGGGCGGACATGTCAACTATGGCTACACCTTC.